The clone carrying this T cell receptor (beta chain) was seen just once. This sample stems from a study of blood T cell repertoires in COVID-19. Profiling relied on immunoSEQ multiplex PCR, and the TCRdb table lists in-frame clones only, not all of them. Counted here are about 300,000 clones, just over 90% occurring once; the ten biggest clones make up 2.2%. The CDR3 extends over 17 amino acids. The V gene's germline CDR1 is LNHDA and CDR2 SQIVND (reference sequence). V gave up 4 bases and J gave up 5 bases; unmatched junction bases: 12. This TCR was recovered from a woman in her twenties or thirties with COVID-19, enrolled during active disease. The source material was peripheral blood. The chain links TRBV19 to TRBJ2-3; 10 bases fit TRBD2. The CDR3: CASSTEPLAGVGDTQYF. The CDR3 DNA sequence: TGTGCCAGTAGTACCGAACCCCTAGCGGGAGTAGGAGATACGCAGTATTTT. The variable domain in full, completed from reference TRBV19 and TRBJ2-3, reads DGGITQSPKYLFRKEGQNVTLSCEQNLNHDAMYWYRQDPGQGLRLIYYSQIVNDFQKGDIAEGYSVSREKKESFPLTVTSAQKNPTAFYLCASSTEPLAGVGDTQYFGPGTRLTVL.